Many counts were recorded for the clone carrying this TCR beta chain. Its specificity is unknown. The data originate from a study of type 1 regulatory T cells. Turning to the study itself: An in vitro protocol generated T-allo10, a Tr1-enriched, alloantigen-specific CD4 T cell product.

TCRdb reprocessed the reads with MiXCR, giving one entry per CDR3 protein. The table lists about 71,000 distinct CDR3 sequences, under 25% of them singletons. General study results and limits: Compared with non-type 1 regulatory T cells, type 1 regulatory T cells showed a more restricted TCR repertoire.

Germline V gene sequence: CDR1 DFQATT, CDR2 SNEGSKA (reference sequence). V trimming: 1 base; J trimming: 7 bases; junction bases outside the gene matches: 7. The CDR3 spans 13 residues. Sequencing used cultured type 1 regulatory T (Tr1) cells, either the whole culture or a sorted fraction (not recorded which). This TCR was sampled from a human donor in good health. This chain connects TRBV20-1 to TRBJ2-7; 7 bases fit TRBD1. The DNA of the CDR3 is TGCAGTGCTAGAGGAACCGGGACAGAAGAGCAGTACTTC. Its translation is CSARGTGTEEQYF.